This passage covers 19 T cell receptor beta chains from one sample sequenced in a study of OX40 agonist ivuxolimab in advanced cancers. Only in-frame clones appear in the TCRdb table, and some are missing; sequencing was by immunoSEQ multiplex PCR. The sample carries around 50,000 clones, 84% recorded once. Sequenced here: CD4+ or CD8+ T cells sorted from blood, sampled in a trial of the OX40 agonist ivuxolimab. These receptors were collected from an adult with an advanced solid tumor such as melanoma, head and neck, liver or kidney cancer.

V and J are TRBV4-3 and TRBJ1-4, with TRBD1 matching 7 bases. J lost 5 bases, V lost 2 bases, and 2 bases had no gene match. From germline, CDR1 is LGHNA and CDR2 YSLEER. The CDR3 runs 14 residues. For the CDR3, the DNA is TGCGCCAGCAGCCAATCGGGACAGAATGAAAAACTGTTTTTT. This codes for CASSQSGQNEKLFF.

This rearrangement joins TRBV18 to TRBJ1-2; D is undetermined. With 0 bases removed from V and 8 bases from J, the gap between germline ends came to 16 bases. This CDR3 has 15 amino acids. Per germline, CDR1 KGHSH and CDR2 LQKENI. This chain's CDR3 is CASSPPSRESGGYTF. The CDR3 coding sequence is TGTGCCAGCTCACCACCCTCCCGGGAATCGGGCGGCTACACCTTC.

The J gene is TRBJ1-1, the V gene TRBV28; TRBD1 agrees at 7 bases. V dropped 11 bases and J dropped 3; count of bases not matched to a gene: 9. The CDR3 runs to 13 residues. The germline V gene has CDR1 MDHEN and CDR2 SYDVKM. The CDR3 DNA is TGTGCCGCAGGGATACAGGGGTACACTGAAGCTTTCTTT. This codes for CAAGIQGYTEAFF.

The rearrangement links TRBV11-3 to TRBJ2-7, with D uncertain. Trimming shortened V by 1 base and J by 0 bases, and 7 bases separated the two germline ends. This CDR3 has 14 amino acids. Germline V gives CDR1 SGHNT, CDR2 YENEEA. The CDR3 DNA reads TGTGCCAGCAGCTTAGGTCCGTTCTCCTACGAGCAGTACTTC. It is translated as CASSLGPFSYEQYF.

V and J are TRBV27 and TRBJ2-2; 11 bases are shared with TRBD2. The junction had 8 bases not matched to a gene; V was cut back by 2 bases and J by 0 bases. The CDR3 runs to 19 residues. Germline CDR1 MNHEY, CDR2 SMNVEV (reference sequence). CDR3 bases: TGTGCCAGCAGTTTAGGGACTAGCGGTCGATTCGCGAACACCGGGGAGCTGTTTTTT. It encodes CASSLGTSGRFANTGELFF.

The chain has TRBV5-4 and TRBJ2-5; the D is unclear. With 4 bases removed from V and 2 bases from J, the gap between germline ends came to 9 bases. In germline, CDR1 is SGHNT, CDR2 YYREEE (reference sequence). The CDR3 contains 13 residues. CDR3 bases: TGTGCCAGCAGCCCGGACCGACAAGAGACCCAGTACTTC. This sequence encodes CASSPDRQETQYF. Full variable domain (remainder filled in from reference TRBV5-4 and TRBJ2-5): ETGVTQSPTHLIKTRGQQVTLRCSSQSGHNTVSWYQQALGQGPQFIFQYYREEENGRGNFPPRFSGLQFPNYSSELNVNALELDDSALYLCASSPDRQETQYFGPGTRLLVL.

The rearrangement joins TRBV5-4 to TRBJ1-5; no clear D. The V end was cut by 0 bases, the J end by 5 bases, with 9 bases between. The V gene's germline CDR1 is SGHNT and CDR2 YYREEE (reference sequence). The CDR3 has 14 amino acids. The CDR3 is CASSLEPRDQPQHF. The CDR3 DNA reads as TGTGCCAGCAGCTTGGAGCCGCGAGATCAGCCCCAGCATTTT.

This sequence joins TRBV14 and TRBJ1-1, with D possibly matching TRBD1 (6 bases). The germline V gene has CDR1 SGHDN and CDR2 FVKESK. CDR3 length: 16 amino acids. Trimming removed 4 bases at V and 5 bases at J, with 20 bases between. CDR3 nucleotide sequence: TGTGCCAGCAGCCGTATCTTGACGACAGGTCGGACTGAAGCTTTCTTT. Protein sequence: CASSRILTTGRTEAFF.

V gene TRBV5-1 combines with J gene TRBJ2-1; D may be TRBD2 (5 bases). Germline V CDR1 and CDR2: SGHRS, YFSETQ. The CDR3 spans 18 residues. The ends were cut back, 4 bases at V and 2 bases at J, with 22 bases in the middle. Here the CDR3 reads CASSGPSPGDMTYNEQFF. Here the CDR3 DNA reads TGCGCCAGCAGCGGCCCTAGCCCTGGCGATATGACCTACAATGAGCAGTTCTTC.

The CDR3 DNA reads TGTGCCAGCAGGGATACAGATACGCAGTATTTT. This encodes CASRDTDTQYF. The chain combines TRBV2 with TRBJ2-3, with unresolved D. Between the trimmed V and J ends, which lost 6 bases and 3 bases, there was a span of 4 bases. The CDR3 loop spans 11 amino acids. Germline V lookup: CDR1 SNHLY, CDR2 FYNNEI.

V usage is TRBV6-6 and J usage is TRBJ2-2; tentatively, D is TRBD1 (5 bases). V lost 2 bases and J 7 bases, leaving 17 bases between the germline ends. Germline assignment: CDR1 MNHNY and CDR2 SVGAGI (reference sequence). There are 16 residues in the CDR3. The CDR3 spells CASSYREDKGYGELFF. The DNA of the CDR3 is TGTGCCAGCAGTTACAGGGAAGACAAGGGGTACGGGGAGCTGTTTTTT.

This rearrangement joins TRBV5-6 to TRBJ1-5; D gene uncertain. The CDR3 runs to 17 residues. V gave up 0 bases and J gave up 0 bases, with 13 bases separating them. The germline gives CDR1 SGHDT, CDR2 YYEEEE. CDR3 nucleotides: TGTGCCAGCAGCTTGGCCGCGCCAGGTGATAGCAATCAGCCCCAGCATTTT. As protein: CASSLAAPGDSNQPQHF.

The rearrangement uses TRBV5-6 and TRBJ2-7, with TRBD1 identical over 7 bases. V lost 2 bases to trimming and J lost 2 bases; unmatched junction nucleotides: 4. The germline CDR1 and CDR2 sequences are SGHDT and YYEEEE. CDR3 length: 14 amino acids. This chain's CDR3 is CASSFGTAAYEQYF. The CDR3 region has the DNA TGTGCCAGCAGCTTTGGGACAGCCGCCTACGAGCAGTACTTC.

The V call is TRBV7-8, the J call TRBJ2-3, with 8 bases matching TRBD1. The CDR3 contains 15 residues. V was clipped by 5 bases and J by 5 bases; unmatched bases: 9. Germline CDR1 is SGHVS and CDR2 is FQNEAQ. Here the CDR3 DNA reads TGTGCCAGCAGCCAGGGGGCAGGGGGCTTAGATACGCAGTATTTT. Its protein product is CASSQGAGGLDTQYF.

The genes are TRBV28 and TRBJ2-7; D may be TRBD2 (5 bases). CDR3 length: 14 amino acids. V shed 7 bases and J shed 0 bases, with 13 bases lying between them. CDR1 and CDR2 (germline): MDHEN, SYDVKM. CDR3 loop: CASTHGDGSYEQYF. The CDR3 DNA follows: TGTGCCAGCACCCACGGGGATGGCTCCTACGAGCAGTACTTC.

The chain links TRBV7-3 to TRBJ2-1; D is possibly TRBD2 (5 bases). Trimming stripped 2 bases from V and 7 bases from J, with 15 bases between. Per the germline V gene, CDR1 is SGHTA and CDR2 is FQGTGA. CDR3 length equals 15 residues. The CDR3 DNA is TGTGCCAGCAGCTTAGCCCCCTTCCGGGGAAATGAGCAGTTCTTC. Its translation: CASSLAPFRGNEQFF.

This chain links TRBV5-6 with TRBJ1-2, with D unresolved. The CDR3 has 15 residues. Per the germline V gene, CDR1 is SGHDT and CDR2 is YYEEEE. Trimming cost V 0 bases and J 4 bases, with 13 bases left between them. This CDR3 is CASSLGSKAAYGYTF. The CDR3 DNA sequence: TGTGCCAGCAGCTTGGGTTCGAAAGCAGCCTATGGCTACACCTTC.

The chain combines TRBV11-3 with TRBJ2-1; 9 bases align to TRBD2. Per the germline V gene, CDR1 is SGHNT and CDR2 is YENEEA. V lost 5 bases and J lost 7; bases outside the gene matches: 9. CDR3 size: 15 residues. The CDR3: CASSPKGTSTNEQFF. The DNA of the CDR3 is TGTGCCAGCAGCCCGAAAGGGACTAGCACGAATGAGCAGTTCTTC.

The rearrangement links TRBV5-4 to TRBJ1-1; no clear D. V dropped 0 bases and J dropped 4 bases, with 7 bases sitting between them. Germline lookup yields CDR1 SGHNT and CDR2 YYREEE (reference sequence). This CDR3 spans 13 amino acids. The DNA for the CDR3 is TGTGCCAGCAGCTTGGGGCAGCTCACTGAAGCTTTCTTT. Translated, it gives CASSLGQLTEAFF.